A selection of T cell receptor beta chains follows, all from one sample in a study of T cell repertoires in cytomegalovirus infection. These receptors' antigens are unknown. TCRdb re-called the reads through MiXCR, storing one row per CDR3 protein. The sample yields approximately 7,900 distinct CDR3 sequences, approximately 49% seen once. Sequenced input: PBMCs, sequenced either directly or after in vitro stimulation (not recorded which). These TCRs come from a human donor in good health (CMV status not recorded). Some clones in this sample may be carry-over from other donors' samples. The CDR3 runs from the conserved cysteine through the conserved F or W. The D gene is left open where the match is weak. Only some rows state a clone size, as once, few, many or a class for expanded clones.

CDR3 length	D gene	clone size	V gene	J gene	CDR3 DNA	CDR3 protein
16	NA	NA	TRBV7-2	TRBJ1-1	TGTGCCAGCAGCTTAGTTTCTAGGGGCGCGAACACGGAAGCTTTGTTT	CASSLVSRGANTEALF
14	NA	NA	TRBV7-3	TRBJ2-5	TGTGCCAGCAGCTTCGGCGGACGCGGGGAGACCCAGTACTTC	CASSFGGRGETQYF
19	NA	NA	TRBV12-5	TRBJ2-1	TGTGCGAGTGGTTTGGTATCGGTAAGTGGGGCCGTCCCCTACAATGAGAAGTTCTTC	CASGLVSVSGAVPYNEKFF
14	NA	NA	TRBV4-2	TRBJ1-1	TGTGCCAGCAGCCCAGAGTTACAGCTTGAGACAGCTTTTTTT	CASSPELQLETAFF
16	TRBD1	many	TRBV18	TRBJ1-2	TGTGCCAGCTCACCGGGACAGGTGGTGTCAGGTGTTGGCTACACCTTC	CASSPGQVVSGVGYTF
15	NA	few	TRBV7-6	TRBJ2-7	TGTGCCAGCAGTCCCTGGCAGAAGGGCCCCCACGAGCAGTACTTC	CASSPWQKGPHEQYF
15	NA	many	TRBV6-1	TRBJ1-5	TGTGCCAGCAGAAAACAGGGTAATAGCAATCAGCCCCAGCATTTT	CASRKQGNSNQPQHF
16	NA	NA	TRBV12-3/TRBV12-4	TRBJ2-2	TGTGCCAGCAGTGTCTTAGTGGGGCCGAGGACCGGGGAGCTGTTTTTT	CASSVLVGPRTGELFF
14	NA	NA	TRBV12-3/TRBV12-4	TRBJ1-5	TGTGCCAGCACCGACGGAATGCTCAATCAGCCCCAGCATTTT	CASTDGMLNQPQHF
17	TRBD2	once	TRBV19	TRBJ2-7	TGTGCCAGTAGTATATCGGGGACTAGCGGGAGTCAATACGAGCAGTACTTC	CASSISGTSGSQYEQYF
15	TRBD1	NA	TRBV20-1	TRBJ1-5	TGCAGTGCTATCAGGGGGGCAAATAGCAATCAGCCCCAGCATTTT	CSAIRGANSNQPQHF
18	TRBD1	NA	TRBV7-2	TRBJ1-6	TGTGCCAGCAGCCTTATGGGTTCAGGGGGCGCGTTGAATTCACCCCTCCACTTT	CASSLMGSGGALNSPLHF
15	NA	NA	TRBV20-1	TRBJ1-1	TGCAGTGCTAGAGGTGCCGGACTCATGAACACTGAAGCTTTCTTT	CSARGAGLMNTEAFF
17	TRBD1	NA	TRBV28	TRBJ1-5	TGTGCCAGCAGTCCCCTCGGGACAGGGTGCCCCGCTAGGCCCCCGCATTTT	CASSPLGTGCPARPPHF
13	NA	NA	TRBV5-1	TRBJ1-5	TGCGCCAGCAGACAGGATAGCAATCAGCCCCAGCATTTT	CASRQDSNQPQHF
20	NA	NA	TRBV12-3/TRBV12-4	TRBJ2-1	TGTGCCAGCGGCTCCCTAAACATCCTTGGGGGAGAAAGGTCCTACAATGAGCAGTTCTTC	CASGSLNILGGERSYNEQFF
19	TRBD1	NA	TRBV7-2	TRBJ1-2	TGTGCCAGCAGCTTAGGTGACGTCACTACGACAGGGTTGGGTATTGGCTTCACCTTC	CASSLGDVTTTGLGIGFTF
20	TRBD2	large	TRBV27	TRBJ2-3	TGTGCCAGCAGTTTATCGAGTGTCCTAGCGGGAGGCCTTAGCACAGATACGCAGTATTTT	CASSLSSVLAGGLSTDTQYF
15	NA	NA	TRBV5-1	TRBJ2-1	TGCTCCATCATCTTGTTCTCGACAGCGGTCAATGAGCAGTTCTTC	CSIILFSTAVNEQFF
17	TRBD1	many	TRBV28	TRBJ1-5	TGTGCCAGCAGATCCGGGACAGGGGTCTATAGCAATCAGCCCCAGCATTTT	CASRSGTGVYSNQPQHF
13	NA	NA	TRBV19	TRBJ1-1	TGTGCCAGTAGACCGGACAGCAACACTGAAGCTTTCTTT	CASRPDSNTEAFF
15	TRBD2	many	TRBV7-2	TRBJ2-3	TGTGCCAGCAGCTTAGCGGGGGGGAACACAGATACGCAGTATTTT	CASSLAGGNTDTQYF
20	NA	NA	TRBV10-3	TRBJ1-5	TGTGCCATCAGTGAGTCGGAACAGGTGATCGACGAGACTCGCAATCCGCCCCAGCATTTT	CAISESEQVIDETRNPPQHF
15	NA	many	TRBV5-1	TRBJ2-1	TGCGCCAGCAGCTTGTTCTCGACATCGTTCAATGAGCAGTTCTTC	CASSLFSTSFNEQFF
15	NA	NA	TRBV4-1	TRBJ1-1	TGCGCCAGCAGCCAAGATCGTCAGGAAAACACTGAAGCTTTCTTT	CASSQDRQENTEAFF
19	NA	NA	TRBV12-5	TRBJ2-1	TGCGCGAGTGGTTTTGTATTGTTAATAGGGGCCGTCCCCTACAATGAGCAGTTCTTC	CASGFVLLIGAVPYNEQFF
19	TRBD1	NA	TRBV7-2	TRBJ1-2	TGTGCCAGCAGCTTAGGGGACTTAACTCCGACAGGGTTGGTTAGTGGCTACACCTTC	CASSLGDLTPTGLVSGYTF
16	NA	many	TRBV9	TRBJ1-1	TGTGCCAGCAGCCCCTCACCAAAGGCGGTGGGTACTGAAGCTTTCTTT	CASSPSPKAVGTEAFF
16	NA	NA	TRBV7-6	TRBJ2-7	TGTTCCAGCAGCTTAGGAACACAGGTTATCTCCTACGAGCAGTACTTC	CSSSLGTQVISYEQYF
14	NA	NA	TRBV7-9	TRBJ2-3	TGTGCCAGCAGCTTAACGGACAAGCTAGATCCGCAGTCTTTT	CASSLTDKLDPQSF
15	NA	NA	TRBV7-2	TRBJ2-5	TGTGCCAGCAGCTTAGGTCTTCCGAGCCAAGAGACCCAGTACTTC	CASSLGLPSQETQYF
15	NA	few	TRBV12-3/TRBV12-4	TRBJ1-1	TGTGCCAGCAGACCACCGACCGGGGTTAACACTGAAGCTTTCTTT	CASRPPTGVNTEAFF
14	NA	NA	TRBV20-1	TRBJ2-5	TGCAGTGCTAGAGCGGGACACCCGGAAGAGACCCAGTACTTC	CSARAGHPEETQYF
15	NA	NA	TRBV11-2	TRBJ2-2	TGTGCCAGCAGCTTAGGGCAGGTGATGGCCGGGGAGCTGTTTTTT	CASSLGQVMAGELFF
13	NA	NA	TRBV6-2/TRBV6-3	TRBJ2-1	TGTGCCAGCAGTTACACTAGCTTCAATGAGCAGTTCTTC	CASSYTSFNEQFF
14	TRBD2	NA	TRBV20-1	TRBJ2-3	TGCATTTCCGAAACTAGCGGGAGTACAGATACGCAGAATTTT	CISETSGSTDTQNF
13	NA	once	TRBV24-1	TRBJ1-4	TGTGCCACCATGAGGACGGAAGATGAAAAACTGTTTTTT	CATMRTEDEKLFF
13	TRBD1	NA	TRBV7-3	TRBJ1-6	TGTGCCAGAAGCAAGGACAGGGGTTCACCCCCCCACTTT	CARSKDRGSPPHF
16	NA	many	TRBV7-9	TRBJ1-4	TGTGCCAGCAGCCACAGGGACAATTTGGAAAGCGAAAAACTGTTTTTT	CASSHRDNLESEKLFF
18	NA	NA	TRBV6-8	TRBJ1-3	TGTGCCAGCAGTTACGGTTGGCCGCAGCGGGGGTCTGGAAACACCATATATTTT	CASSYGWPQRGSGNTIYF
15	TRBD1	NA	TRBV5-6	TRBJ2-7	TGTGCCAGCAGCCTTCTCGGGACAGGGGTCTACGAGCAGTACTTC	CASSLLGTGVYEQYF
10	NA	NA	TRBV27	TRBJ2-3	TGTGCCAGTCACGGAGATACGCAGTTTTGG	CASHGDTQFW
13	NA	NA	TRBV28	TRBJ1-6	TGTGCCAGCGGGATTCGAGGAATTTCACCCCTCCACTTT	CASGIRGISPLHF
17	TRBD2	many	TRBV14	TRBJ2-1	TGTGCCAGCAGCCAAAAGCTGCTAGCGGGAGGGGTCGATGAGCAGTTCTTC	CASSQKLLAGGVDEQFF
12	NA	NA	TRBV7-6	TRBJ2-2	TGTGCCAGCAGCTTCGGCACCGGGGAGCTGTTTTTT	CASSFGTGELFF
16	TRBD1	NA	TRBV7-9	TRBJ1-3	TGTGCCAGCAGCCGCACCACAGGGGCCAGATCAACCACCATATATTTT	CASSRTTGARSTTIYF